The following is a TCR beta chain sequence with its context. Amplification used 60 Vbeta primers and 13 Jbeta primers. Method: immunoSEQ multiplex PCR; TCRdb's copy keeps in-frame clones and lacks some. The sample includes around 61,000 clones, about 79% of them seen just once. The record originates from a study of cytomegalovirus exposure and HLA in healthy donors. V shed 4 bases and J 0 bases; nucleotides not matched to a gene: 6. In germline, CDR1 is SGHRS, CDR2 YFSETQ. This CDR3 is 16 amino acids long. The sequenced sample consisted of PBMCs. The V and J genes are TRBV5-1 and TRBJ2-1, with 8 positions matching TRBD2. This receptor was taken from a man between 35 and 55 years old in good health and CMV-seronegative. CDR3 in amino acids: CASSGGLASSYNEQFF. The DNA of the CDR3 is TGCGCCAGCAGCGGCGGACTAGCCAGCTCCTACAATGAGCAGTTCTTC. The whole variable domain, filled in from reference TRBV5-1 and TRBJ2-1, reads KAGVTQTPRYLIKTRGQQVTLSCSPISGHRSVSWYQQTPGQGLQFLFEYFSETQRNKGNFPGRFSGRQFSNSRSEMNVSTLELGDSALYLCASSGGLASSYNEQFFGPGTRLTVL.